This TCR beta chain is from a study of blood T cell repertoires in COVID-19. Whole-study context: COVID-19 samples from acute and convalescent phases originated in the United States, Italy and Spain.

Sequencing was performed with immunoSEQ multiplex PCR; in TCRdb, only in-frame clones are kept and a portion is missing. This table has about 130,000 clones, around 73% appearing once. V dropped 6 bases and J dropped 2 bases, with 8 bases sitting between them. CDR1 and CDR2 (germline): MNHEY, SVGAGI. The CDR3 runs to 13 residues. This receptor was obtained from a man aged 55 to 69 who had recovered from COVID-19. V is TRBV6-5 and J is TRBJ1-5, with D unresolved. Material: peripheral blood. The CDR3 region is CASRERGNQPQHF. DNA for the CDR3: TGTGCCAGCAGGGAGCGGGGCAATCAGCCCCAGCATTTT.